This TCR beta chain was sequenced during a study of cytomegalovirus exposure and HLA in healthy donors. Sequencing used immunoSEQ multiplex PCR; TCRdb keeps in-frame clones, though not all of them. The table records approximately 150,000 clones, 87% of them present only once. Germline-derived CDR1 and CDR2 are MNHNY and SVGAGI (reference sequence). Losses at the gene ends were 2 bases for V and 5 bases for J; bases not matched to a gene: 5. The CDR3 extends over 15 amino acids. The V and J genes are TRBV6-6 and TRBJ1-1; 10 nucleotides match TRBD1. Sequencing was carried out using PBMCs. This clonotype originated in a man younger than 35 in good health and CMV-seropositive. CDR3 sequence reads: CASSYDRGRMTEAFF. CDR3 in DNA: TGTGCCAGCAGTTACGACAGGGGGCGGATGACTGAAGCTTTCTTT.